Below, one T cell receptor beta chain is given with its context. The material for each subset, its genomic DNA, was split evenly across several immunoSEQ plates. Assay: immunoSEQ multiplex PCR; the TCRdb copy retains only in-frame clones and omits some. The data hold about 1 million clones, with roughly 74% observed a single time. These data are taken from a study of shared clonotypes between healthy human individuals. Germline CDR1 is SGHRS and CDR2 is YFSETQ. V lost 4 bases and J 0 bases, leaving 7 bases between the germline ends. There are 14 residues in the CDR3. V gene TRBV5-1 combines with J gene TRBJ2-2, with unresolved D. The TCR originated in a man between 18 and 29 years old in good health. Some clones in this sample may be carry-over from other donors' samples. The sample comprised memory CD4+ T cells from PBMCs. Documented subset: CD45RA-negative fraction. CDR3 protein: CASSGFANTGELFF. As DNA, the CDR3 is TGCGCCAGCAGCGGGTTCGCGAACACCGGGGAGCTGTTTTTT.